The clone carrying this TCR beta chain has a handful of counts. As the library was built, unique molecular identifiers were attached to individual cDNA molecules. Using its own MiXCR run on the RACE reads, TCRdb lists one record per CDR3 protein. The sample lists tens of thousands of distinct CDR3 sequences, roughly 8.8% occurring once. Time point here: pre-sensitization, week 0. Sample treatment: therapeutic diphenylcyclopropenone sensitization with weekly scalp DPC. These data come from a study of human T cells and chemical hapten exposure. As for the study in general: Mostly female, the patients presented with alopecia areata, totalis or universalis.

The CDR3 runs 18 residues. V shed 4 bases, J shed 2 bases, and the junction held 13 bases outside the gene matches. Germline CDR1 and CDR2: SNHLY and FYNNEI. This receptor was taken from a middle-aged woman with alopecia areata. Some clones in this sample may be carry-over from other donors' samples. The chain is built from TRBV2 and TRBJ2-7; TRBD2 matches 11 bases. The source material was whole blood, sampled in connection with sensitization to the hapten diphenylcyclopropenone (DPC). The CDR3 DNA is TGTGCCAGCAGTGCCTACTCGACTAGCGGGGTAGATCCCTACGAGCAGTACTTC. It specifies CASSAYSTSGVDPYEQYF. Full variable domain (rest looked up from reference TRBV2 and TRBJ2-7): EPEVTQTPSHQVTQMGQEVILRCVPISNHLYFYWYRQILGQKVEFLVSFYNNEISEKSEIFDDQFSVERPDGSNFTLKIRSTKLEDSAMYFCASSAYSTSGVDPYEQYFGPGTRLTVT.